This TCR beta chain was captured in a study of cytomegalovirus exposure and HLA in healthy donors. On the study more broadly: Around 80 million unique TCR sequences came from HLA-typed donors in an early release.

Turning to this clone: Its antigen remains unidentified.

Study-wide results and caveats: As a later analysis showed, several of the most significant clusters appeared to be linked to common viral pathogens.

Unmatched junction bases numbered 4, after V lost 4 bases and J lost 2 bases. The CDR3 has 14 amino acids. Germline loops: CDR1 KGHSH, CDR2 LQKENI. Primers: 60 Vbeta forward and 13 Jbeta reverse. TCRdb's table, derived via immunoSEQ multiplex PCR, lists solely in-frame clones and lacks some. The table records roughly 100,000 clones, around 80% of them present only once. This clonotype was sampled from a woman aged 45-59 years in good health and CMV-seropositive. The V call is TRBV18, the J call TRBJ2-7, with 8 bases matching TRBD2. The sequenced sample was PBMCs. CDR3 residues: CASSLLAGPYEQYF. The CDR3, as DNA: TGTGCCAGCTCACTCTTAGCGGGGCCCTACGAGCAGTACTTC. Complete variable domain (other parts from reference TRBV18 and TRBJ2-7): NAGVMQNPRHLVRRRGQEARLRCSPMKGHSHVYWYRQLPEEGLKFMVYLQKENIIDESGMPKERFSAEFPKEGPSILRIQQVVRGDSAAYFCASSLLAGPYEQYFGPGTRLTVT.